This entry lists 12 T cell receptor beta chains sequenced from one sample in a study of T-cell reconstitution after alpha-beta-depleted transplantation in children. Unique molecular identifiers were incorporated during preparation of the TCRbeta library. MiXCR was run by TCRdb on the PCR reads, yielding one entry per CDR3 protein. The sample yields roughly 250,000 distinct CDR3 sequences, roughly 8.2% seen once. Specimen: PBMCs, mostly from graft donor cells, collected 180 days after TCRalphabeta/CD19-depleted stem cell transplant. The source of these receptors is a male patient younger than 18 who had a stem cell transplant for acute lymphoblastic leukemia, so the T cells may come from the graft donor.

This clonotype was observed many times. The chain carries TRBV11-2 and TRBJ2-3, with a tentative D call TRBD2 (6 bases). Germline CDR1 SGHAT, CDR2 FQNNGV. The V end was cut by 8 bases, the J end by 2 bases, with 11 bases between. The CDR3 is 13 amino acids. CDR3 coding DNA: TGTGCCAGCCGGGAGCCTCTCACAGATACGCAGTATTTT. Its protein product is CASREPLTDTQYF.

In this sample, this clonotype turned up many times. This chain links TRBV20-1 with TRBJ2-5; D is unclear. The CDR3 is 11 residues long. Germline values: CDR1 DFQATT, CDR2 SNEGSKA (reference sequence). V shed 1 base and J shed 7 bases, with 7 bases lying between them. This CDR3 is CSARVPGTQYF. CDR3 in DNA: TGCAGTGCTAGAGTCCCCGGGACCCAGTACTTC.

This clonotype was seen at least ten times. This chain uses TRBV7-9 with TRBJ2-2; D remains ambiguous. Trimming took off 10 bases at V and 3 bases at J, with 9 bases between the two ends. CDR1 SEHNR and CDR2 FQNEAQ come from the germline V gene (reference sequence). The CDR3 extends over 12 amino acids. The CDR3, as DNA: TGTGCCACCACGCCCGACACCGGGGAGCTGTTTTTT. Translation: CATTPDTGELFF. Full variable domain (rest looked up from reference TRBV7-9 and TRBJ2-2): DTGVSQNPRHKITKRGQNVTFRCDPISEHNRLYWYRQTLGQGPEFLTYFQNEAQLEKSRLLSDRFSAERPKGSFSTLEIQRTEQGDSAMYLCATTPDTGELFFGEGSRLTVL.

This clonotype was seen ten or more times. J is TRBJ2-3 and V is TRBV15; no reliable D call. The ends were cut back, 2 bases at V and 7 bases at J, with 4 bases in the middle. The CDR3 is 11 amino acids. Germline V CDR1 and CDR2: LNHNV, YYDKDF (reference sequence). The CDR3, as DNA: TGTGCCACCAGCAGACACAATACGCAGTATTTT. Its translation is CATSRHNTQYF.

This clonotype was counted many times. CDR3 bases: TGTGCCAGCAGCTTAGTAAGGGGCTACAGAGGACAGGATTACTACGAGCAGTACTTC. Amino acid sequence: CASSLVRGYRGQDYYEQYF. V gene TRBV7-8 combines with J gene TRBJ2-7, with 7 bases matching TRBD1. The V segment lost 1 base and the J segment 3 bases; nucleotides outside the gene matches: 18. Germline CDR1 SGHVS, CDR2 FQNEAQ. This CDR3 has 19 amino acids.

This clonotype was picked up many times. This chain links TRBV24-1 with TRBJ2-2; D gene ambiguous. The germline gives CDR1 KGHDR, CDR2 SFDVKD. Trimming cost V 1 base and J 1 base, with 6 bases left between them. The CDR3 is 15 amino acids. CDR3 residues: CATSDFSRNTGELFF. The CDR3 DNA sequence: TGTGCCACCAGTGATTTTTCCAGGAACACCGGGGAGCTGTTTTTT.

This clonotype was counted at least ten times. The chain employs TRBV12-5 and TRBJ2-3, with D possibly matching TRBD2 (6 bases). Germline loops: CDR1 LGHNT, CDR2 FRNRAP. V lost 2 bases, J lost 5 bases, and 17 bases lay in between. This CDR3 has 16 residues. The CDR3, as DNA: TGTGCTAGTGGTTTGACCCCCAGGGAGGAGGGAGATACGCAGTATTTT. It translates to CASGLTPREEGDTQYF.

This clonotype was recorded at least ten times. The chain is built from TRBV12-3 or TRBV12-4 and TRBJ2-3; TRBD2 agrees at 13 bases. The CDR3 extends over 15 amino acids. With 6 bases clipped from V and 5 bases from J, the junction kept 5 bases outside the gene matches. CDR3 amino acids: CASRGWTSGRDTQYF. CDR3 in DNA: TGTGCCAGCAGAGGGTGGACTAGCGGGAGAGATACGCAGTATTTT.

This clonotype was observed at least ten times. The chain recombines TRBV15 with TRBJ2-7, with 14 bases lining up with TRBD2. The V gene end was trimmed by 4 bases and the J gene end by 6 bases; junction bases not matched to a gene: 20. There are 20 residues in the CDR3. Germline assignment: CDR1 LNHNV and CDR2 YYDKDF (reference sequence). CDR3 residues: CATSTPTPGLAGEFLLEQYF. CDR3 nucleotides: TGTGCCACCAGCACCCCCACTCCGGGACTAGCGGGAGAGTTTCTTCTCGAGCAGTACTTC.

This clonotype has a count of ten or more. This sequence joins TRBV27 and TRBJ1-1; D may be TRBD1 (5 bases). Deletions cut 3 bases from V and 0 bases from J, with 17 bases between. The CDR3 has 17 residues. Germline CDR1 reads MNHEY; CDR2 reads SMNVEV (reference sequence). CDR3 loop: CASSFSSGDLMNTEAFF. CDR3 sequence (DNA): TGTGCCAGCAGTTTCTCGAGCGGGGACCTAATGAACACTGAAGCTTTCTTT.

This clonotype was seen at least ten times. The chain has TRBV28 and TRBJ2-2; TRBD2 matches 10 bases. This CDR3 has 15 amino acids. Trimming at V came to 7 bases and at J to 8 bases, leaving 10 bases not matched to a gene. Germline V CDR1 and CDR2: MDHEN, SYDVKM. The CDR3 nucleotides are TGTGCCAGCAACCCTCCGGGACTAGCGAAGGGGGAGCTGTTTTTT. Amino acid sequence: CASNPPGLAKGELFF.

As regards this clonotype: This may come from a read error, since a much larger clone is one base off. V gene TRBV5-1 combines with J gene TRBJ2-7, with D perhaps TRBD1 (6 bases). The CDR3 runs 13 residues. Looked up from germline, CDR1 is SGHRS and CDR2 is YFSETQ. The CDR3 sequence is CASSSTGSGERYF. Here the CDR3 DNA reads TGCGCCAGCAGCTCTACAGGATCAGGGGAGCGGTACTTC.